These 5 T cell receptor beta chains came from one sample sequenced in a study of blood T cell repertoires in COVID-19. Clones were read by immunoSEQ multiplex PCR, and TCRdb kept only the in-frame ones, dropping some. The table lists about 120,000 clones, approximately 81% of them singletons. The sequencing input was peripheral blood. The receptors were gathered from a man aged 55 to 70 with acute or convalescent COVID-19.

V gene TRBV10-3 combines with J gene TRBJ2-1, with TRBD1 matching 11 bases. The germline V gene has CDR1 ENHRY and CDR2 SYGVKD. The CDR3 loop spans 14 amino acids. J gave up 5 bases and V 6 bases, and 3 bases lay outside the gene matches. The chain's CDR3 is CAISGQGAHNEQFF. The CDR3 DNA follows: TGTGCCATCAGCGGACAGGGGGCCCACAATGAGCAGTTCTTC.

The CDR3 protein is CASSLDRGTNEKLFF. In DNA form, the CDR3 reads TGTGCCAGCAGCTTAGACAGGGGGACTAATGAAAAACTGTTTTTT. This chain joins TRBV7-2 and TRBJ1-4, with 8 bases fitting TRBD1. The CDR3 has 15 residues. Germline V CDR1 and CDR2: SGHTA, FQGNSA. After removal of 1 base from V and 2 bases from J, the junction contained 0 bases not matched to a gene.

This chain's CDR3 is CASSFTGTGDSPLHF. The CDR3 region has the DNA TGTGCCAGCAGCTTTACCGGGACAGGGGATTCACCCCTCCACTTT. V and J are TRBV7-9 and TRBJ1-6, with 10 bases identical to TRBD1. The V gene end was trimmed by 3 bases and the J gene end by 8 bases; junction bases not matched to a gene: 4. This CDR3 region has 15 residues. Germline-derived CDR1 and CDR2 are SEHNR and FQNEAQ (reference sequence).

This chain connects TRBV20-1 to TRBJ2-7; the D gene is possibly TRBD2 (5 bases). In germline, CDR1 is DFQATT, CDR2 SNEGSKA (reference sequence). The CDR3 runs 11 residues. Trimming left V 7 bases short and J 6 bases short, with 13 bases between. CDR3 DNA sequence: TGCAGTGAATCAGTTCGGGGCGAGCAGTACTTC. It yields the protein CSESVRGEQYF.

In regard to this clone: The identical CDR3 is also encoded by other nucleotide sequences in the sample. The chain combines TRBV12-3 or TRBV12-4 with TRBJ2-2; a weak D match, TRBD1 (6 bases). V was pared by 6 bases and J by 6 bases, with 8 bases between. CDR3 size: 12 residues. CDR3 DNA: TGTGCCAGCAGCAGGGGAGCCGGGGAGCTGTTTTTT. Translation: CASSRGAGELFF.